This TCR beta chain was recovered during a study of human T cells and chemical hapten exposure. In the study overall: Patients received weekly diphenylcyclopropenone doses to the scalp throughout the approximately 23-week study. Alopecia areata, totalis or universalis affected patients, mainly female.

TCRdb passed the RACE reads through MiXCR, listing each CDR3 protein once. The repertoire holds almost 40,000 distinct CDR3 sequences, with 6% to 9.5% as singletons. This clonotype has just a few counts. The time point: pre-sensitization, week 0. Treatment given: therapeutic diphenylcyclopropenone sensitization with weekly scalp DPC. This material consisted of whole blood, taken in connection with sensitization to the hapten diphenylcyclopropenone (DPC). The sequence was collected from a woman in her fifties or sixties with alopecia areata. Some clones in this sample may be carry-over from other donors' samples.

Here the CDR3 DNA reads TGTGCCAGCAGCCCTACGGGGGGGGCGAGCACCGGGGAGCTGTTTTTT. Amino acids: CASSPTGGASTGELFF. The genes are TRBV7-6 and TRBJ2-2, with 8 bases that match TRBD2. The J segment lost 4 bases and the V segment lost 5 bases, leaving 9 bases of the junction unmatched. CDR3 length equals 16 residues. The germline V gene encodes CDR1 SGHVS and CDR2 FNYEAQ. Complete variable domain (other parts from reference TRBV7-6 and TRBJ2-2): GAGVSQSPRYKVTKRGQDVALRCDPISGHVSLYWYRQALGQGPEFLTYFNYEAQQDKSGLPNDRFSAERPEGSISTLTIQRTEQRDSAMYRCASSPTGGASTGELFFGEGSRLTVL.